These 19 T cell receptor beta chains share one sample of origin, sequenced in a study of blood T cell repertoires in COVID-19. Assay used: immunoSEQ multiplex PCR; TCRdb lists only in-frame clones, some missing. The table records about 220,000 clones, approximately 78% of them present only once. The sample taken for sequencing was peripheral blood. All receptors derive from a woman aged 65 to 85 with COVID-19, enrolled during active disease.

The V gene is TRBV5-1, the J gene TRBJ1-3, with 7 bases that match TRBD1. V shed 4 bases and J 2 bases; nucleotides not matched to a gene: 6. The CDR3 spans 15 residues. Germline V gene lookup returns CDR1 SGHRS and CDR2 YFSETQ. In nucleotides, the CDR3 is TGCGCCAGCAGCACGCCCGGGACAGCTGGAAACACCATATATTTT. Translating it yields CASSTPGTAGNTIYF.

The chain recombines TRBV7-3 with TRBJ2-2; D might be TRBD1 (5 bases). Looked up from germline, CDR1 is SGHTA and CDR2 is FQGTGA. V was cut by 5 bases and J by 0 bases, with 13 bases left in between. This CDR3 has 16 residues. CDR3 protein: CASSPQGSSNTGELFF. The CDR3 coding sequence is TGTGCCAGCAGCCCCCAGGGCAGCTCGAACACCGGGGAGCTGTTTTTT.

The chain is built from TRBV30 and TRBJ2-3, with D possibly being TRBD2 (6 bases). With 3 bases removed from V and 2 bases from J, the gap between germline ends came to 9 bases. CDR1 GTSNPN and CDR2 SVGIG come from the germline V gene (reference sequence). The CDR3 runs 13 residues. For the CDR3, the DNA is TGTGCCTGGAGCAGCGGGTCCACAGATACGCAGTATTTT. Its protein product is CAWSSGSTDTQYF.

The rearrangement joins TRBV27 to TRBJ1-6; D is perhaps TRBD1 (5 bases). V lost 0 bases and J 4 bases, leaving 10 bases between the germline ends. CDR1 is MNHEY and CDR2 is SMNVEV in the germline V gene (reference sequence). This CDR3 is 16 amino acids long. The CDR3 DNA sequence: TGTGCCAGCAGTTTATCACGGGACTTATATAATTCACCCCTCCACTTT. The encoded protein is CASSLSRDLYNSPLHF.

This chain connects TRBV2 to TRBJ2-2; D is possibly TRBD2 (5 bases). This CDR3 has 14 amino acids. CDR1 and CDR2 (germline): SNHLY, FYNNEI. Trimming took off 8 bases at V and 6 bases at J, with 16 bases between the two ends. The CDR3 loop is CASLLERVAGELFF. The CDR3 region has the DNA TGTGCCAGCCTACTAGAAAGAGTCGCCGGGGAGCTGTTTTTT.

This clone was picked up one time. This chain connects TRBV10-3 to TRBJ1-1; the D is unclear. V was trimmed by 0 bases and J by 0 bases, leaving 8 bases between them. In germline, CDR1 is ENHRY, CDR2 SYGVKD. CDR3 length: 15 residues. The CDR3 DNA reads TGTGCCATCAGTGAGTCGAGGGAATTGAACACTGAAGCTTTCTTT. Protein product: CAISESRELNTEAFF.

The chain employs TRBV5-4 and TRBJ1-1; the D gene is possibly TRBD1 (5 bases). Germline CDR1 SGHNT, CDR2 YYREEE (reference sequence). Deletions cut 1 base from V and 8 bases from J, with 21 bases between. The CDR3 totals 16 residues. This CDR3 reads CASSLNSIVVDREAFF. The CDR3, as DNA: TGTGCCAGCAGCTTGAATTCAATTGTCGTTGACAGAGAAGCTTTCTTT.

The rearrangement links TRBV5-5 to TRBJ1-1, with a weak D call TRBD1 (6 bases). The CDR3 runs 12 residues. The V and J ends lost 5 bases and 5 bases respectively, with 10 bases between them. The germline V gene encodes CDR1 SGHKS and CDR2 YYEKEE (reference sequence). The CDR3 sequence: CASSAGVTEAFF. For the CDR3, the DNA is TGTGCCAGCAGTGCAGGGGTGACTGAAGCTTTCTTT.

The chain recombines TRBV10-3 with TRBJ2-7; 11 bases map to TRBD2. V dropped 6 bases and J dropped 1; count of bases not matched to a gene: 8. The CDR3 consists of 16 residues. The germline V gene has CDR1 ENHRY and CDR2 SYGVKD. In nucleotides, the CDR3 is TGTGCCATCAGGGGACTAGCGGAGGAGTTTTCCTACGAGCAGTACTTC. Translation: CAIRGLAEEFSYEQYF.

Here the CDR3 DNA reads TGTGCCAGCAGCGTAGGACAGGGAGACACCATATATTTT. Its translation: CASSVGQGDTIYF. V usage is TRBV5-4 and J usage is TRBJ1-3; 8 bases align to TRBD1. CDR3 length: 13 residues. CDR1 SGHNT and CDR2 YYREEE come from the germline V gene (reference sequence). Unmatched junction bases numbered 5, after V lost 4 bases and J lost 8 bases.

The chain is built from TRBV2 and TRBJ1-3; 7 nucleotides match TRBD1. The trim removed 6 bases at V and 4 bases at J, leaving 9 bases unmatched. The CDR3 length is 15 residues. Germline CDR1 SNHLY, CDR2 FYNNEI. The CDR3 DNA follows: TGTGCCAGCAGGATAGAGACAGGGTACGGAAACACCATATATTTT. Translation: CASRIETGYGNTIYF.

The genes are TRBV7-9 and TRBJ2-7; tentative D call: TRBD2 (5 bases). The CDR3 contains 14 residues. Looked up from germline, CDR1 is SEHNR and CDR2 is FQNEAQ (reference sequence). The V gene lost 5 bases and the J gene lost 1 base, with 12 bases spanning the gap. The CDR3 coding sequence is TGTGCCAGCAGCGCGGGTCGTATTTCCTACGAGCAGTACTTC. It encodes CASSAGRISYEQYF.

V usage is TRBV2 and J usage is TRBJ1-1; D remains ambiguous. Germline CDR1 SNHLY, CDR2 FYNNEI. This CDR3 region has 13 residues. V was clipped by 1 base and J by 11 bases, with 14 bases between them. The CDR3 sequence is CASSEGFVPGAFF. The CDR3 DNA sequence: TGTGCCAGCAGTGAAGGTTTCGTCCCCGGGGCTTTCTTT. Variable domain in full (rest from reference TRBV2 and TRBJ1-1): EPEVTQTPSHQVTQMGQEVILRCVPISNHLYFYWYRQILGQKVEFLVSFYNNEISEKSEIFDDQFSVERPDGSNFTLKIRSTKLEDSAMYFCASSEGFVPGAFFGQGTRLTVV.

J is TRBJ2-1 and V is TRBV14; 8 bases line up with TRBD2. The CDR3 contains 16 residues. V lost 8 bases to trimming and J lost 10 bases; unmatched junction nucleotides: 19. The germline CDR1 and CDR2 sequences are SGHDN and FVKESK. The CDR3 DNA is TGTGCCAGCTCGGTGGTGTACGGGAGGGTTCTGGGCGAGCAGTTCTTC. Encoded protein: CASSVVYGRVLGEQFF. Together with reference TRBV14 and TRBJ2-1, the CDR3 gives the full variable domain: EAGVTQFPSHSVIEKGQTVTLRCDPISGHDNLYWYRRVMGKEIKFLLHFVKESKQDESGMPNNRFLAERTGGTYSTLKVQPAELEDSGVYFCASSVVYGRVLGEQFFGPGTRLTVL.

This rearrangement joins TRBV5-1 to TRBJ1-2; D not resolved. This CDR3 has 14 amino acids. The V gene lost 4 bases and the J gene lost 2 bases, with 12 bases spanning the gap. CDR1 and CDR2 (germline): SGHRS, YFSETQ. The CDR3 bases are TGCGCCAGCAGCGAGGGTCCCGCCAACTATGGCTACACCTTC. Translated, it gives CASSEGPANYGYTF. The full variable domain, in which reference TRBV5-1 and TRBJ1-2 provide the parts outside the CDR3, is KAGVTQTPRYLIKTRGQQVTLSCSPISGHRSVSWYQQTPGQGLQFLFEYFSETQRNKGNFPGRFSGRQFSNSRSEMNVSTLELGDSALYLCASSEGPANYGYTFGSGTRLTVV.

The chain joins TRBV7-6 to TRBJ1-6, with a tentative D call TRBD1 (5 bases). CDR3 length: 17 residues. CDR1 SGHVS and CDR2 FNYEAQ come from the germline V gene. Trimming cost V 3 bases and J 1 base, with 13 bases left between them. The CDR3 DNA reads as TGTGCCAGCAGCTTGGGTCCTCGGGGGTCCTATAATTCACCCCTCCACTTT. It translates to CASSLGPRGSYNSPLHF. The complete variable domain, with remaining parts taken from reference TRBV7-6 and TRBJ1-6, reads GAGVSQSPRYKVTKRGQDVALRCDPISGHVSLYWYRQALGQGPEFLTYFNYEAQQDKSGLPNDRFSAERPEGSISTLTIQRTEQRDSAMYRCASSLGPRGSYNSPLHFGNGTRLTVT.

V is TRBV5-1 and J is TRBJ2-1; 10 nucleotides agree with TRBD2. Germline loops: CDR1 SGHRS, CDR2 YFSETQ. This CDR3 is built from 15 residues. Trimming took 1 base from V and 4 from J; bases not matched to a gene: 2. CDR3 bases: TGCGCCAGCAGCTTGACTAGCGGGACTTACAATGAGCAGTTCTTC. It translates to CASSLTSGTYNEQFF.

The rearrangement joins TRBV27 to TRBJ1-6; 7 bases map to TRBD1. CDR3 size: 15 residues. Trimming cost V 8 bases and J 1 base; bases outside gene matches: 5. From germline, CDR1 is MNHEY and CDR2 SMNVEV (reference sequence). The DNA for the CDR3 is TGTGCCAGCTCCGACAGGGAATCCTATAATTCACCCCTCCACTTT. This codes for CASSDRESYNSPLHF.

CDR3 coding DNA: TGTGCCAGCAGTTTAGGCGGGAGTATTGGCAATGAGCAGTTCTTC. This sequence encodes CASSLGGSIGNEQFF. The V and J genes are TRBV28 and TRBJ2-1, with 7 bases that match TRBD2. This CDR3 is 15 amino acids long. V lost 2 bases, J lost 6 bases, and 7 bases stayed unmatched. Germline values: CDR1 MDHEN, CDR2 SYDVKM.